What follows are 27 T cell receptor beta chains derived from one specimen sequenced in a study of T cell changes during pregnancy in multiple sclerosis. Data came from immunoSEQ multiplex PCR; TCRdb stores just in-frame clones and leaves some out. The table lists about 130,000 clones, roughly 96% of them singletons. The material was peripheral blood, obtained after pregnancy. Every receptor here comes from a female donor with multiple sclerosis, enrolled in a pregnancy study.

The rearrangement uses TRBV28 and TRBJ1-1; D remains ambiguous. Germline CDR1 reads MDHEN; CDR2 reads SYDVKM. The V gene lost 10 bases and the J gene lost 3 bases, with 15 bases spanning the gap. CDR3 size: 13 residues. CDR3 sequence reads: CATQAYQDTEAFF. Written as DNA, the CDR3 is TGTGCCACCCAGGCGTACCAGGACACTGAAGCTTTCTTT.

The sample holds one count of this clone. The J gene is TRBJ2-7, the V gene TRBV13; 9 bases agree with TRBD2. This CDR3 is built from 17 residues. Germline CDR1 is PRHDT and CDR2 is FYEKMQ (reference sequence). V lost 2 bases, J lost 5 bases, and 13 bases stayed unmatched. The CDR3 sequence is CASSLSELGLASHEQYF. CDR3 nucleotide sequence: TGTGCCAGCAGCTTATCCGAACTGGGACTAGCATCTCACGAGCAGTACTTC.

In this sample, this clone turned up once. The chain joins TRBV28 to TRBJ2-7; D unclear. V lost 9 bases and J 5 bases, leaving 11 bases between the germline ends. CDR1 and CDR2 (germline): MDHEN, SYDVKM. The CDR3 is made up of 11 amino acids. DNA for the CDR3: TGTGCCAGTCCCTCTGTCCACGAGCAGTACTTC. Protein: CASPSVHEQYF. Full variable domain (remainder filled in from reference TRBV28 and TRBJ2-7): DVKVTQSSRYLVKRTGEKVFLECVQDMDHENMFWYRQDPGLGLRLIYFSYDVKMKEKGDIPEGYSVSREKKERFSLILESASTNQTSMYLCASPSVHEQYFGPGTRLTVT.

This clone was recorded only once. The rearrangement uses TRBV4-1 and TRBJ2-2, with D possibly TRBD2 on 6 matching bases. Trimming shortened V by 4 bases and J by 4 bases, and 16 bases separated the two germline ends. The germline CDR1 and CDR2 sequences are MGHRA and YSYEKL. This CDR3 is built from 16 residues. CDR3 bases: TGCGCCAGCAGCCGCCAAGGAGGGGTTATCACCGGGGAGCTGTTTTTT. Translated: CASSRQGGVITGELFF.

The gene calls are TRBV2 and TRBJ1-4; tentatively, D is TRBD1 (5 bases). The CDR3 consists of 10 residues. Germline-derived CDR1 and CDR2 are SNHLY and FYNNEI. Deletions cut 8 bases from V and 9 bases from J, with 7 bases between. The CDR3 spells CASAGKKLFF. CDR3 coding DNA: TGTGCCAGCGCAGGGAAAAAACTGTTTTTT.

The V gene is TRBV6-1, the J gene TRBJ2-1, with TRBD2 matching 8 bases. Germline CDR1 reads MNHNS; CDR2 reads SASEGT. V was pared by 2 bases and J by 7 bases, with 10 bases of the junction left unmatched. This CDR3 is 16 amino acids long. CDR3 residues: CASSEFDGRAGNEQFF. The CDR3 coding sequence is TGTGCCAGCAGTGAATTTGACGGGAGGGCCGGAAATGAGCAGTTCTTC.

J is TRBJ1-3 and V is TRBV7-2; D is perhaps TRBD1 (5 bases). CDR3 length: 15 residues. Germline V gene sequence: CDR1 SGHTA, CDR2 FQGNSA. Trimming removed 2 bases from V and 2 bases from J, with 10 bases in between. The CDR3 nucleotides are TGTGCCAGCAGCTTAATAGGGGAGGCTGGAAACACCATATATTTT. Translated: CASSLIGEAGNTIYF.

The rearrangement joins TRBV4-3 to TRBJ2-7; 8 nucleotides agree with TRBD1. J lost 3 bases, V lost 0 bases, and 4 bases had no gene match. Looked up from germline, CDR1 is LGHNA and CDR2 is YSLEER. CDR3 length equals 15 residues. The CDR3 is CASSQDTGGYYEQYF. The CDR3 bases are TGCGCCAGCAGCCAAGATACAGGGGGATACTACGAGCAGTACTTC.

The rearrangement uses TRBV6-5 and TRBJ1-2, with D unresolved. The CDR3 totals 13 residues. In germline, CDR1 is MNHEY, CDR2 SVGAGI. Trimming shortened V by 6 bases and J by 8 bases, and 16 bases separated the two germline ends. The CDR3 DNA reads as TGTGCCAGCAGGTACACAGAGGGTGGAGGCTACACCTTC. This codes for CASRYTEGGGYTF.

The gene calls are TRBV7-8 and TRBJ2-7; 9 positions agree with TRBD2. The CDR3 runs to 19 residues. The J segment lost 1 base and the V segment lost 0 bases, leaving 13 bases of the junction unmatched. The V gene's germline CDR1 is SGHVS and CDR2 FQNEAQ. The CDR3 reads CASSLAYRTSGFHSYEQYF. CDR3 bases: TGTGCCAGCAGCTTAGCTTACAGAACTAGCGGGTTCCATTCCTACGAGCAGTACTTC. Using reference TRBV7-8 and TRBJ2-7 for the parts outside the CDR3, the full variable domain is GAGVSQSPRYKVAKRGQDVALRCDPISGHVSLFWYQQALGQGPEFLTYFQNEAQLDKSGLPSDRFFAERPEGSVSTLKIQRTQQEDSAVYLCASSLAYRTSGFHSYEQYFGPGTRLTVT.

The chain links TRBV2 to TRBJ2-1, with unresolved D. V was cut by 7 bases and J by 8 bases, with 15 bases left in between. The germline V gene has CDR1 SNHLY and CDR2 FYNNEI. The CDR3 is made up of 13 amino acids. The DNA for the CDR3 is TGTGCCAGCACCCCCCGACCCGGGTATGAGCAGTTCTTC. It yields the protein CASTPRPGYEQFF.

The V call is TRBV2, the J call TRBJ1-4; D possibly corresponds to TRBD1 (6 bases). Germline CDR1 SNHLY, CDR2 FYNNEI. The CDR3 runs 14 residues. Trimming pared 6 bases from V and 3 bases from J, leaving 11 bases between. DNA of the CDR3: TGTGCCAGCAGGTTGACAGGCTCTAATGAAAAACTGTTTTTT. Translating it yields CASRLTGSNEKLFF.

The J gene is TRBJ2-1, the V gene TRBV2; TRBD1 might be the D (6 bases). In germline, CDR1 is SNHLY, CDR2 FYNNEI. V lost 3 bases and J lost 9, with 15 bases in between. This CDR3 is 14 amino acids long. CDR3 protein: CASSETVRGGEQFF. The CDR3 coding sequence is TGTGCCAGCAGTGAGACCGTCAGGGGCGGTGAGCAGTTCTTC.

This clone was recorded once. This chain links TRBV19 with TRBJ2-2; 7 bases are a match to TRBD2. Trimming took 6 bases from V and 4 from J; bases not matched to a gene: 8. Looked up from germline, CDR1 is LNHDA and CDR2 is SQIVND (reference sequence). There are 15 residues in the CDR3. The CDR3 DNA follows: TGTGCCAGTAGCGGGGGATGGGGGGGCACCGGGGAGCTGTTTTTT. This encodes CASSGGWGGTGELFF.

The chain uses TRBV10-3 and TRBJ2-1, with 14 bases identical to TRBD2. CDR1 and CDR2 (germline): ENHRY, SYGVKD. The J segment lost 8 bases and the V segment lost 2 bases, leaving 14 bases of the junction unmatched. The CDR3 spans 19 residues. The DNA of the CDR3 is TGTGCCATCAGTGAGGAACAGGGCCGGGGACTAGCGGGAGTGTATGAGCAGTTCTTC. This gives the protein CAISEEQGRGLAGVYEQFF.

The chain recombines TRBV28 with TRBJ1-1; D is unresolved. Deletions cut 8 bases from V and 0 bases from J, with 10 bases between. CDR1 and CDR2 (germline): MDHEN, SYDVKM. The length of the CDR3 is 13 residues. CDR3 sequence: CASSNVMNTEAFF. CDR3 DNA: TGTGCCAGCTCTAACGTGATGAACACTGAAGCTTTCTTT.

This clone appeared once. The gene calls are TRBV9 and TRBJ2-6, with D possibly TRBD1 on 6 matching bases. CDR1 SGDLS and CDR2 YYNGEE come from the germline V gene. The V end lost 0 bases, the J end lost 0 bases, and 13 bases lay between the germline ends. The CDR3 contains 18 residues. The CDR3 DNA is TGTGCCAGCAGCGTAGGCGGACAGCAATTCTCTGGGGCCAACGTCCTGACTTTC. Translated: CASSVGGQQFSGANVLTF.

V gene TRBV4-1 combines with J gene TRBJ2-6; D unresolved. CDR3 length: 14 residues. The V gene lost 4 bases and the J gene lost 4 bases, with 8 bases spanning the gap. CDR1 and CDR2 from the germline V gene are MGHRA and YSYEKL. CDR3 in amino acids: CASSPPEGANVLTF. In DNA, the CDR3 is TGCGCCAGCAGCCCGCCTGAGGGGGCCAACGTCCTGACTTTC.

This clone turned up a few times. The chain is built from TRBV2 and TRBJ1-1; D gene ambiguous. Germline loops: CDR1 SNHLY, CDR2 FYNNEI. This CDR3 spans 14 amino acids. V lost 4 bases to trimming and J lost 4 bases, with 13 bases between them. The CDR3 coding sequence is TGTGCCAGCAGTGCGGGTAGGGAGGGCACTGAAGCTTTCTTT. It encodes CASSAGREGTEAFF.

The chain is built from TRBV5-1 and TRBJ2-5; no definite D call. Germline lookup yields CDR1 SGHRS and CDR2 YFSETQ. The germline V and J ends were trimmed by 4 bases and 2 bases, with 3 bases remaining between them. This CDR3 has 11 amino acids. CDR3 sequence reads: CASSAQETQYF. The CDR3 DNA is TGCGCCAGCAGCGCGCAAGAGACCCAGTACTTC.

The chain links TRBV27 to TRBJ1-2, with D possibly matching TRBD1 (6 bases). V shed 2 bases and J shed 5 bases, with 9 bases lying between them. Germline V CDR1 and CDR2: MNHEY, SMNVEV (reference sequence). This CDR3 has 13 amino acids. Here the CDR3 reads CASSLGGPYGYTF. Here the CDR3 DNA reads TGTGCCAGCAGTTTAGGGGGCCCATATGGCTACACCTTC.

The rearrangement uses TRBV27 and TRBJ1-2, with a possible D match to TRBD1 (5 bases). With 3 bases removed from V and 7 bases from J, the gap between germline ends came to 12 bases. The CDR3 is 13 residues long. In germline, CDR1 is MNHEY, CDR2 SMNVEV (reference sequence). CDR3 loop: CASSFSRDGGYTF. CDR3 in DNA: TGTGCCAGCAGTTTCAGCAGGGATGGTGGCTACACCTTC.

CDR3 sequence reads: CASSLTGGNGYTF. The DNA of the CDR3 is TGTGCCAGCAGCTTAACAGGGGGGAATGGCTACACCTTC. V gene TRBV7-9 combines with J gene TRBJ1-2, with 8 bases that match TRBD1. Germline CDR1 and CDR2: SEHNR and FQNEAQ (reference sequence). Trimming at V came to 2 bases and at J to 6 bases, leaving 2 bases not matched to a gene. The CDR3 spans 13 residues. Full variable domain (missing parts from reference TRBV7-9 and TRBJ1-2): DTGVSQNPRHKITKRGQNVTFRCDPISEHNRLYWYRQTLGQGPEFLTYFQNEAQLEKSRLLSDRFSAERPKGSFSTLEIQRTEQGDSAMYLCASSLTGGNGYTFGSGTRLTVV.

The J gene is TRBJ2-7, the V gene TRBV7-6, with TRBD2 identical over 9 bases. Germline CDR1 and CDR2: SGHVS and FNYEAQ. V was clipped by 5 bases and J by 3 bases; unmatched bases: 2. CDR3 length: 13 residues. In DNA, the CDR3 is TGTGCCAGCAGCCCGCGGGAGGGCTACGAGCAGTACTTC. It translates to CASSPREGYEQYF.

V and J are TRBV7-2 and TRBJ2-3, with 9 bases fitting TRBD1. CDR3 length equals 16 residues. V gave up 1 base and J gave up 5 bases; unmatched junction bases: 7. In germline, CDR1 is SGHTA, CDR2 FQGNSA. The CDR3 loop reads CASSLVTGGIVDTQYF. The CDR3 region has the DNA TGTGCCAGCAGCTTAGTTACAGGGGGCATAGTAGATACGCAGTATTTT.

The gene calls are TRBV6-6 and TRBJ2-1, with D possibly matching TRBD2 (5 bases). This CDR3 spans 11 amino acids. The germline CDR1 and CDR2 sequences are MNHNY and SVGAGI (reference sequence). The V end was cut by 7 bases, the J end by 7 bases, with 8 bases between. CDR3 region: CASKTGNEQFF. The CDR3 region has the DNA TGTGCCAGCAAGACGGGGAATGAGCAGTTCTTC.

The chain uses TRBV27 and TRBJ2-1; a weak D match, TRBD1 (6 bases). The CDR3 covers 12 residues. The ends were cut back, 4 bases at V and 9 bases at J, with 10 bases in the middle. The germline V gene encodes CDR1 MNHEY and CDR2 SMNVEV (reference sequence). CDR3 in amino acids: CASSSLRGEQFF. CDR3 DNA: TGTGCCAGCAGTTCTCTCAGGGGTGAGCAGTTCTTC.